This T cell receptor beta chain was recorded in a study of CD8 T cells in Susac syndrome. FACS was used to enrich TEMRA cells, whereas the CD8+ and CD4+ T cells were obtained by negative isolation. Study observations and caveats: A relatively small number of individuals underwent TCR sequencing and HLA analysis.

Concerning this clonotype: The antigen is undetermined.

J lost 6 bases, V lost 6 bases, and 6 bases had no gene match. Per germline, CDR1 LGHDT and CDR2 YNNKEL (reference sequence). This CDR3 comprises 14 residues. With random hexamers, reverse transcription was performed on about 0.45 to 1 ug of RNA. TCRdb re-called the immunoSEQ multiplex PCR reads through MiXCR, storing one row per CDR3 protein. The sample holds about 250,000 distinct CDR3 sequences, around 93% seen once. This receptor was obtained from a human donor with multiple sclerosis. The sample comprised CD4+ T cells from PBMCs. The chain recombines TRBV3-1 with TRBJ2-2, with 8 bases aligning to TRBD2. DNA for the CDR3: TGTGCCAGCAGTGAGACTAGCGAACCCGGGGAGCTGTTTTTT. Its translation: CASSETSEPGELFF. Combining the CDR3 with reference TRBV3-1 and TRBJ2-2 gives the whole variable domain DTAVSQTPKYLVTQMGNDKSIKCEQNLGHDTMYWYKQDSKKFLKIMFSYNNKELIINETVPNRFSPKSPDKAHLNLHINSLELGDSAVYFCASSETSEPGELFFGEGSRLTVL.